Listed below are T cell receptor beta chains from one sample, sequenced in a study of cytomegalovirus exposure and HLA in healthy donors. Data came from immunoSEQ multiplex PCR; TCRdb stores just in-frame clones and leaves some out. The table lists around 120,000 clones, around 72% of them singletons. The sequenced sample consisted of PBMCs. The receptor set was obtained from a woman between 45 and 60 years old in good health and CMV-seropositive. CDR3s include the opening cysteine and the closing phenylalanine or tryptophan. A D gene is named only where the DNA matches it firmly. Clone size is shown for a subset of rows, as once, few, many or a class of expanded clone.

>TRBJ1-6|-|TRBD1|TRBV7-6
TGTGCCAGCAGCTTGGACAGGGCGAATTCACCCCTCCACTTT
CASSLDRANSPLHF
>TRBJ2-7|-|-|TRBV1
TGCACCAGCAGCCAGAGGACTAGCGGGGGGGCGAACGAGCAGTACTTC
CTSSQRTSGGANEQYF
>TRBJ1-6|-|-|TRBV6-6
TGTGCCAGCAGTCCTCATAATTCACCCCTCCACTTT
CASSPHNSPLHF
>TRBJ2-5|-|TRBD2|TRBV29-1
TGCAGCGTTGAAGGGAGCGAGCGGGGGGGCAGTGAGACCCAGTACTTC
CSVEGSERGGSETQYF
>TRBJ2-6|-|TRBD2|TRBV2
TGTGCCAGCGCCCCGGGGGGGCGGGGGGCCAACGTCCTGACTTTC
CASAPGGRGANVLTF
>TRBJ2-3|once|TRBD1|TRBV7-2
TGTGCCAGCAGCCCACTGGACAGGGGTGATACGCAGTATTTT
CASSPLDRGDTQYF
>TRBJ1-4|-|-|TRBV5-1
TGCGCCAGCAGCTTGGCAAGGGGGACTACCAGCGAGGGAAAACTGTTTTTT
CASSLARGTTSEGKLFF
>TRBJ1-2|-|-|TRBV9
TGTGCCAGCAGCGTGGAAGTGGAGGGCTATGGCTACACCTTC
CASSVEVEGYGYTF
>TRBJ1-2|-|-|TRBV19
TGTGCCAGTAGTCCAACGAGGGACTATGGCTACACCTTC
CASSPTRDYGYTF
>TRBJ1-1|few|TRBD1|TRBV4-1
TGCGCCAGCAGCCAGAAGACAGGGACCACTGAAGCTTTCTTT
CASSQKTGTTEAFF
>TRBJ2-2|-|-|TRBV15
TGTGCCACCAGCAGCCGAGGTCCGAACACCGGGGAGCTGTTTTTT
CATSSRGPNTGELFF
>TRBJ1-2|-|TRBD1|TRBV29-1
TGCAGCGTTGTAGGGACAGGGGATCGCTACACCTTC
CSVVGTGDRYTF
>TRBJ1-3|-|-|TRBV30
TGTGCCTGGAGTGTAATAGGGGGTGGAAACACCATATATTTT
CAWSVIGGGNTIYF
>TRBJ1-2|-|-|TRBV5-1
TGCGCCAGCAGCTTGGTGGCAGGAGGGGCCAGGCCGCCATATGGCTACACCTTC
CASSLVAGGARPPYGYTF
>TRBJ1-1|-|-|TRBV7-9
TGTGCCAGCAGCTCCGTTGGGGGGACGGGTGAAGCTTTCTTT
CASSSVGGTGEAFF
>TRBJ2-3|once|TRBD2|TRBV5-1
TGCGCCAGCAGGGCGGGGGTAGATACGCAGTATTTT
CASRAGVDTQYF
>TRBJ2-1|-|-|TRBV7-3
TGTGCCAGCAGCTCGACAGCGTCTGAGCAGTTCTTC
CASSSTASEQFF
>TRBJ2-7|once|TRBD2|TRBV2
TGTGCCAGCAGTTCGGGACTAGCGGGGCGAGAGCAGTACTTC
CASSSGLAGREQYF
>TRBJ1-1|-|TRBD1|TRBV7-2
TGTGCCAGCAGCTCCTCAGGGGGGCACACTGAAGCTTTCTTT
CASSSSGGHTEAFF
>TRBJ1-1|-|-|TRBV2
TGTGCCAGCAGTGAAGTTCAGGACAGTTATGACACTGAAGCTTTCTTT
CASSEVQDSYDTEAFF
>TRBJ1-2|-|TRBD1|TRBV19
TGTGCCAGTAGTATCCGGGACAGGGGACTTTTCACCTTC
CASSIRDRGLFTF
>TRBJ2-3|-|TRBD2|TRBV11-3
TGTGCCAGCAGCTTAGCCCTTCCGGGACTAGTAGGAGATACGCAGTATTTT
CASSLALPGLVGDTQYF
>TRBJ1-5|-|-|TRBV5-4
TGTGCCAGCAGCTTTACCGGGAGGTCCGATCAGCCCCAGCATTTT
CASSFTGRSDQPQHF
>TRBJ1-6|-|-|TRBV5-4
TGTGCCAGCAGCTTTTCAGGGTATAATTCACCCCTCCACTTT
CASSFSGYNSPLHF
>TRBJ2-2|-|TRBD1|TRBV18
TGTGCCAGCTCACCATTCGGCAGGGGGCGGACCACCGGGGAGCTGTTTTTT
CASSPFGRGRTTGELFF
>TRBJ1-2|-|TRBD1|TRBV6-1
TGTGCCAGCAGTGACCCGGGGACAGTCTATGGCTACACCTTC
CASSDPGTVYGYTF
>TRBJ2-1|-|-|TRBV9
TGTGCCAGCAGCCTTCGCGGGGGCGCCTACAATGAGCAGTTCTTC
CASSLRGGAYNEQFF
>TRBJ2-7|-|TRBD2|TRBV10-3
TGTGCCATCAGTGAGATCCCTAGCGGTTCCCGTCGGTACGAGCAGTACTTC
CAISEIPSGSRRYEQYF
>TRBJ2-3|once|TRBD2|TRBV13
TGTGCCAGCAGCTTCCGTGAGCGGGACCCACTAGATACGCAGTATTTT
CASSFRERDPLDTQYF
>TRBJ2-3|-|-|TRBV10-3
TGTGCCATCAGTGTAACTAGTTACACAGATACGCAGTATTTT
CAISVTSYTDTQYF
>TRBJ1-3|-|-|TRBV19
TGTGCCAGTAGTATCTCGCAGGGGCGAAACACCATATATTTT
CASSISQGRNTIYF
>TRBJ2-3|-|-|TRBV7-9
TGTGCCAGCACGGGCGGGGAAACGCAGTATTTT
CASTGGETQYF
>TRBJ2-2|-|-|TRBV19
TGTGCCAGTAAGGTGGCAGGGAGGCACGGGGAGCTGTTTTTT
CASKVAGRHGELFF
>TRBJ1-2|few|-|TRBV5-1
TGCGCCAGCAGCTTTGGGACGGGGGGCGGCTACACCTTC
CASSFGTGGGYTF
>TRBJ2-3|-|TRBD2|TRBV5-1
TGCGCCAGCAGCCCGCTCACCGGGACTAGCGGGGGGGCAGATACGCAGTATTTT
CASSPLTGTSGGADTQYF
>TRBJ1-5|-|-|TRBV7-9
TGTGCCAGCACCCTCGGGCGGGATCAGCCCCAGCATTTT
CASTLGRDQPQHF
>TRBJ2-5|-|TRBD2|TRBV7-3
TGTGCCAGCAGCTTAAGAGGGCCACTAGCGGGGCCTGGGGAGACCCAGTACTTC
CASSLRGPLAGPGETQYF
>TRBJ2-3|-|-|TRBV4-2
TGTGCCAGCAGCCAAGATGCGTTGGGCACGGATACGCAGTATTTT
CASSQDALGTDTQYF
>TRBJ1-4|-|TRBD1|TRBV9
TGTGCCAGCAGCGGACAGGGTGAAAAACTGTTTTTT
CASSGQGEKLFF
>TRBJ1-1|-|TRBD1|TRBV5-1
TGCGCCAGCAGACTCCGGGACAGGAACACTGAAGCTTTCTTT
CASRLRDRNTEAFF
>TRBJ2-5|-|TRBD1|TRBV5-1
TGCGCCAGCAGCCCACAGGGGTCCCAAGAGACCCAGTACTTC
CASSPQGSQETQYF
>TRBJ2-5|-|TRBD1|TRBV2
TGTGCCAGCCGGGACAGACAAGAGACCCAGTACTTC
CASRDRQETQYF